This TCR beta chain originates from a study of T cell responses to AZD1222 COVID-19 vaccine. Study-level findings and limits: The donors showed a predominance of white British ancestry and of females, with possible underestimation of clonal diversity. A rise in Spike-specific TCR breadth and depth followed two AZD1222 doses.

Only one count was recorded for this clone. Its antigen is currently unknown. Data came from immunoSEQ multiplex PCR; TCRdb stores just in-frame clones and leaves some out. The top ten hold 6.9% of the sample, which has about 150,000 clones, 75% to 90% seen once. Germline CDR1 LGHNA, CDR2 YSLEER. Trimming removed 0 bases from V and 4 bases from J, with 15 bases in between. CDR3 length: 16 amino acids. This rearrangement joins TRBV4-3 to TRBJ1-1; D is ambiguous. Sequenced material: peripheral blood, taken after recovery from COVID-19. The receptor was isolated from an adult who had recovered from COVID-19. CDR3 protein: CASSQDRVYFGTEAFF. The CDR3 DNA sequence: TGCGCCAGCAGCCAAGATAGAGTGTATTTTGGCACTGAAGCTTTCTTT.